The 30 T cell receptor beta chains below come from one sample, sequenced in a study of cytomegalovirus exposure and HLA in healthy donors. Profiled with immunoSEQ multiplex PCR; TCRdb holds only in-frame clones, not every one. There are 150,000 to 200,000 clones in the sample; 89% occur only once, and about 9.4% lies in the top ten. Material for sequencing was PBMCs. Receptors originate from a woman under 30 in good health and CMV-seropositive.

The chain combines TRBV11-2 with TRBJ2-3; 7 bases fit TRBD1. Germline CDR1 and CDR2: SGHAT and FQNNGV. This CDR3 is 17 amino acids long. V trimming: 7 bases; J trimming: 2 bases; junction bases outside the gene matches: 15. CDR3 protein: CASTQSPLQGNTDTQYF. The CDR3 DNA is TGTGCCAGCACCCAGTCCCCCTTACAGGGGAACACAGATACGCAGTATTTT. The whole variable domain, filled in from reference TRBV11-2 and TRBJ2-3, reads EAGVAQSPRYKIIEKRQSVAFWCNPISGHATLYWYQQILGQGPKLLIQFQNNGVVDDSQLPKDRFSAERLKGVDSTLKIQPAKLEDSAVYLCASTQSPLQGNTDTQYFGPGTRLTVL.

For the CDR3, the DNA is TGTGCCTGGAGTCGTACTAGCGACCAAGAGACCCAGTACTTC. This gives the protein CAWSRTSDQETQYF. This chain connects TRBV30 to TRBJ2-5; 7 bases map to TRBD2. J lost 0 bases, V lost 2 bases, and 3 bases had no gene match. This CDR3 is built from 14 residues. In germline, CDR1 is GTSNPN, CDR2 SVGIG (reference sequence).

This clone was counted once. The chain joins TRBV13 to TRBJ1-1; TRBD1 is a possible D gene (6 bases). CDR3 length equals 14 residues. The germline V gene encodes CDR1 PRHDT and CDR2 FYEKMQ (reference sequence). V lost 4 bases and J 1 base, leaving 10 bases between the germline ends. The CDR3 DNA reads as TGTGCCAGCAGCTCCCGGGACAAGAACACTGAAGCTTTCTTT. Its translation: CASSSRDKNTEAFF. The full variable domain, with the rest looked up from reference TRBV13 and TRBJ1-1, is AAGVIQSPRHLIKEKRETATLKCYPIPRHDTVYWYQQGPGQDPQFLISFYEKMQSDKGSIPDRFSAQQFSDYHSELNMSSLELGDSALYFCASSSRDKNTEAFFGQGTRLTVV.

This chain connects TRBV10-3 to TRBJ1-5; 9 positions agree with TRBD1. Per the germline V gene, CDR1 is ENHRY and CDR2 is SYGVKD. The CDR3 is 17 residues long. The V and J ends lost 0 bases and 3 bases, in that order; junction bases with no gene match: 6. Here the CDR3 DNA reads TGTGCCATCAGTGAGTCCCCAGACAGGGGGTACAATCAGCCCCAGCATTTT. Translation gives CAISESPDRGYNQPQHF.

V gene TRBV27 combines with J gene TRBJ2-1; TRBD2 aligns across 8 bases. CDR1 is MNHEY and CDR2 is SMNVEV in the germline V gene (reference sequence). This CDR3 has 15 amino acids. V shed 7 bases and J 6 bases; nucleotides not matched to a gene: 11. The CDR3 DNA sequence: TGTGCCAGCACCATAAGCGGGGGAGAATCCAATGAGCAGTTCTTC. This gives the protein CASTISGGESNEQFF.

The V gene is TRBV29-1, the J gene TRBJ2-5; D might be TRBD1 (5 bases). The CDR3 loop spans 13 amino acids. Trimming cost V 0 bases and J 3 bases, with 8 bases left between them. Germline V gives CDR1 SQVTM, CDR2 ANQGSEA. The CDR3, as DNA: TGCAGCGTTGAAGACGAGACAGAAGAGACCCAGTACTTC. Its translation is CSVEDETEETQYF.

J is TRBJ2-2 and V is TRBV6-1; 13 nucleotides agree with TRBD2. V gave up 4 bases and J gave up 3 bases; unmatched junction bases: 5. The CDR3 has 17 amino acids. Germline CDR1 reads MNHNS; CDR2 reads SASEGT. The chain's CDR3 is CASSVQTSGRYTGELFF. The CDR3 nucleotides read TGTGCCAGCAGTGTTCAGACTAGCGGGAGGTACACCGGGGAGCTGTTTTTT.

The chain carries TRBV7-2 and TRBJ2-5; 7 bases agree with TRBD1. The CDR3 spans 16 residues. J gave up 2 bases and V 1 base, and 7 bases lay outside the gene matches. Germline lookup yields CDR1 SGHTA and CDR2 FQGNSA. The CDR3 sequence: CASSLGSGRGQETQYF. CDR3 in DNA: TGTGCCAGCAGCTTAGGTTCGGGCAGGGGGCAAGAGACCCAGTACTTC.

The rearrangement uses TRBV6-1 and TRBJ2-1, with 12 bases aligning to TRBD2. Germline CDR1 is MNHNS and CDR2 is SASEGT. V dropped 6 bases and J dropped 7; count of bases not matched to a gene: 7. The CDR3 is 15 amino acids. This chain's CDR3 is CASRRGLAGGNEQFF. In nucleotides, the CDR3 is TGTGCCAGCAGACGAGGGCTAGCGGGAGGGAATGAGCAGTTCTTC.

The rearrangement uses TRBV29-1 and TRBJ1-1; 8 bases line up with TRBD1. Germline V gene data show CDR1 as SQVTM and CDR2 as ANQGSEA. With V trimmed by 2 bases and J by 3 bases, 8 bases remained unmatched. CDR3 length equals 15 residues. The CDR3 protein is CSVEPGGIMYTEAFF. CDR3 in DNA: TGCAGCGTTGAACCAGGGGGCATAATGTACACTGAAGCTTTCTTT.

The CDR3 sequence is CASSLTGVNYGYTF. The CDR3 DNA reads TGTGCCAGCAGTTTGACAGGGGTTAACTATGGCTACACCTTC. The rearrangement links TRBV28 to TRBJ1-2; TRBD1 matches 8 bases. With V trimmed by 3 bases and J by 1 base, 1 base remained unmatched. The CDR3 is 14 residues long. In germline, CDR1 is MDHEN, CDR2 SYDVKM.

The chain is built from TRBV19 and TRBJ2-7, with D possibly matching TRBD1 (7 bases). Germline assignment: CDR1 LNHDA and CDR2 SQIVND (reference sequence). The CDR3 has 15 amino acids. V gave up 6 bases and J gave up 3 bases, with 18 bases separating them. The chain's CDR3 is CASSIRRDSLYEQYF. CDR3 nucleotides: TGTGCCAGTAGCATACGGCGGGACAGCCTCTACGAGCAGTACTTC.

The CDR3 loop reads CASSRLAGNTGELFF. In DNA form, the CDR3 reads TGTGCCAGCAGTCGACTAGCGGGAAACACCGGGGAGCTGTTTTTT. V usage is TRBV27 and J usage is TRBJ2-2; 11 nucleotides align to TRBD2. CDR3 size: 15 residues. Germline lookup yields CDR1 MNHEY and CDR2 SMNVEV (reference sequence). Trimming took 5 bases from V and 2 from J; bases not matched to a gene: 1.

This chain uses TRBV27 with TRBJ2-7; the match to TRBD2 covers 10 bases. The V gene's germline CDR1 is MNHEY and CDR2 SMNVEV (reference sequence). V was clipped by 5 bases and J by 5 bases; unmatched bases: 12. The CDR3 totals 16 residues. The CDR3 sequence is CASSPRNLAGVDEQYF. The CDR3 DNA follows: TGTGCCAGCAGTCCACGAAACCTAGCGGGAGTGGACGAGCAGTACTTC.

This rearrangement joins TRBV30 to TRBJ2-5; 7 nucleotides match TRBD1. Trimming took 3 bases from V and 2 from J; bases not matched to a gene: 3. Germline CDR1 GTSNPN, CDR2 SVGIG (reference sequence). CDR3 length equals 13 residues. CDR3 sequence reads: CAWRGQAQETQYF. The CDR3 nucleotides are TGTGCCTGGAGAGGACAGGCTCAAGAGACCCAGTACTTC. Combining the CDR3 with reference TRBV30 and TRBJ2-5 gives the whole variable domain SQTIHQWPATLVQPVGSPLSLECTVEGTSNPNLYWYRQAAGRGLQLLFYSVGIGQISSEVPQNLSASRPQDRQFILSSKKLLLSDSGFYLCAWRGQAQETQYFGPGTRLLVL.

V usage is TRBV5-1 and J usage is TRBJ2-7, with TRBD1 matching 8 bases. Germline V gives CDR1 SGHRS, CDR2 YFSETQ. The CDR3 has 14 amino acids. V lost 4 bases, J lost 2 bases, and 5 bases stayed unmatched. Here the CDR3 reads CASSRGTGAYEQYF. In nucleotides, the CDR3 is TGCGCCAGCAGCCGGGGGACAGGAGCCTACGAGCAGTACTTC.

V gene TRBV9 combines with J gene TRBJ1-3, with 7 bases matching TRBD1. There are 16 residues in the CDR3. V shed 3 bases, J shed 0 bases, and the junction held 6 bases outside the gene matches. Germline lookup yields CDR1 SGDLS and CDR2 YYNGEE. This CDR3 reads CASSGHRDSSGNTIYF. The CDR3 DNA follows: TGTGCCAGCAGCGGGCACCGGGACAGCTCTGGAAACACCATATATTTT.

This clone was seen once. This chain joins TRBV11-3 and TRBJ2-5; D possibly corresponds to TRBD1 (6 bases). The CDR3 consists of 13 residues. CDR1 SGHNT and CDR2 YENEEA come from the germline V gene. Trimming pared 7 bases from V and 1 base from J, leaving 10 bases between. The CDR3 is CASKDRFQETQYF. CDR3 bases: TGTGCCAGCAAGGACAGATTCCAAGAGACCCAGTACTTC.

This clone showed up just a few times. V is TRBV27 and J is TRBJ2-1; D is perhaps TRBD1 (6 bases). The CDR3 totals 14 residues. Germline lookup yields CDR1 MNHEY and CDR2 SMNVEV (reference sequence). V gave up 5 bases and J gave up 5 bases, with 13 bases separating them. The CDR3 is CASSENRVHNEQFF. Written as DNA, the CDR3 is TGTGCCAGCAGTGAGAACAGGGTACACAATGAGCAGTTCTTC.

V and J are TRBV6-5 and TRBJ2-5, with 8 nucleotides matching TRBD2. This CDR3 comprises 14 residues. CDR1 is MNHEY, CDR2 SVGAGI, per germline. V was pared by 5 bases and J by 4 bases, with 6 bases of the junction left unmatched. The CDR3 protein is CASSSRLAGETQYF. CDR3 sequence (DNA): TGTGCCAGCAGTAGCCGCCTAGCGGGAGAGACCCAGTACTTC.

This chain connects TRBV28 to TRBJ1-3; maybe TRBD1 (6 bases). This CDR3 contains 16 residues. The V gene lost 7 bases and the J gene lost 0 bases, with 16 bases spanning the gap. CDR1 MDHEN and CDR2 SYDVKM come from the germline V gene. CDR3 nucleotide sequence: TGTGCCAGCACCTCGACGACAGGAATCTCTGGAAACACCATATATTTT. Translation: CASTSTTGISGNTIYF.

This clone was recorded a few times. This rearrangement joins TRBV6-5 to TRBJ1-1; no definite D call. The germline V and J ends were trimmed by 5 bases and 7 bases, with 14 bases remaining between them. Germline V gives CDR1 MNHEY, CDR2 SVGAGI. The CDR3 has 13 residues. CDR3 residues: CASSPPGGIEAFF. The CDR3 DNA follows: TGTGCCAGCAGTCCCCCCGGAGGGATTGAAGCTTTCTTT.

This chain links TRBV30 with TRBJ1-5; perhaps TRBD1 as D (6 bases). This CDR3 has 17 amino acids. Trimming shortened V by 2 bases and J by 7 bases, and 24 bases separated the two germline ends. The germline CDR1 and CDR2 sequences are GTSNPN and SVGIG (reference sequence). The CDR3 DNA reads as TGTGCCTGGAGTCCCCGGGTAGGCCGGGGGGCCGGACAGCCCCAGCATTTT. Protein: CAWSPRVGRGAGQPQHF.

The rearrangement links TRBV7-9 to TRBJ2-7; TRBD1 matches at 8 bases. J lost 3 bases, V lost 1 base, and 5 bases had no gene match. The CDR3 has 15 amino acids. Germline CDR1 and CDR2: SEHNR and FQNEAQ (reference sequence). CDR3 nucleotides: TGTGCCAGCAGCTTAGTACAGGGGGGAGGCTACGAGCAGTACTTC. Translation: CASSLVQGGGYEQYF.

The chain carries TRBV30 and TRBJ1-2; a possible D gene is TRBD1 (5 bases). Trimming took 4 bases from V and 4 from J, leaving 13 bases between them. CDR1 is GTSNPN and CDR2 is SVGIG in the germline V gene (reference sequence). The CDR3 is 13 amino acids. The CDR3 sequence: CAWTGQDIYGYTF. The CDR3 nucleotides read TGTGCCTGGACAGGACAAGACATCTATGGCTACACCTTC.

The chain employs TRBV4-1 and TRBJ1-5; TRBD1 matches at 7 bases. Germline V gives CDR1 MGHRA, CDR2 YSYEKL. This CDR3 comprises 15 residues. The V and J ends lost 1 base and 11 bases, in that order; junction bases with no gene match: 11. The CDR3 DNA sequence: TGCGCCAGCAGCCAAGCTGGGCAGGGGGTCTGGTCCCAGCATTTT. It encodes CASSQAGQGVWSQHF.

This chain connects TRBV28 to TRBJ1-5, with D perhaps matching TRBD1 (6 bases). V was trimmed by 5 bases and J by 5 bases, leaving 13 bases between them. The CDR3 loop spans 14 amino acids. CDR1 is MDHEN and CDR2 is SYDVKM in the germline V gene. The CDR3 DNA follows: TGTGCCAGCAGTACCGGGACATTTTATCAGCCCCAGCATTTT. Amino acids: CASSTGTFYQPQHF.

A word on this clone: The junction shows a germline mismatch at one end, possibly a read error. V gene TRBV6-5 combines with J gene TRBJ2-3, with 8 bases matching TRBD2. Germline CDR1 and CDR2: MNHEY and SVGAGI. This CDR3 comprises 14 residues. The CDR3 DNA is TGTGCCTGCAGAGCGGGAGCGCACCCAGATACGCAGTATTTT. Its protein product is CACRAGAHPDTQYF.

The rearrangement joins TRBV5-1 to TRBJ2-5; 10 bases line up with TRBD2. This CDR3 has 18 amino acids. The germline CDR1 and CDR2 sequences are SGHRS and YFSETQ. V lost 6 bases, J lost 5 bases, and 19 bases stayed unmatched. The CDR3 DNA follows: TGCGCCAGCACCCGAGGCCCTAGCGGGAGTCTAACCGCGGAGACCCAGTACTTC. As protein: CASTRGPSGSLTAETQYF.

The V call is TRBV2, the J call TRBJ2-5; D is possibly TRBD2 (5 bases). Per germline, CDR1 SNHLY and CDR2 FYNNEI. CDR3 size: 13 residues. V was clipped by 3 bases and J by 7 bases, with 12 bases between them. The DNA for the CDR3 is TGTGCCAGCAGTGATCCCCCGGGATGGACCCAGTACTTC. This encodes CASSDPPGWTQYF.